This T cell receptor beta chain was captured by sequencing in a study of metastatic and nonmetastatic thyroid tumors. Study background: From malignant and benign thyroid patients, repertoires in blood and in tumor or nodule tissue were compared.

Whole-study results and caveats: It was reportedly found that TCR beta diversity was significantly higher in malignant thyroid tumors than in benign nodules, a difference seen in both blood and tumor samples.

This clone was seen a handful of times. Its antigen is not identified. Trimming stripped 2 bases from V and 5 bases from J, with 4 bases between. This CDR3 is 12 amino acids long. In germline, CDR1 is WSHSY, CDR2 SAAADI. Patients were all untreated before their thyroid surgery. Per the authors' pipeline: Between-group CDR3 differences, defined by clinicopathological status, yielded a distant-metastasis classifier for papillary thyroid cancer. TCRdb reprocessed the PCR reads via MiXCR. These V and J calls are TCRdb output, not the study's own analysis. The sample shows some 55,000 clones, under 30% of them seen only once.

The sequencing input was blood. This clonotype originated in a female donor with papillary thyroid cancer or a benign thyroid nodule (not recorded which). Some clones in this sample may be carry-over from other donors' samples. The rearrangement uses TRBV10-2 and TRBJ1-5; no definite D call. The CDR3 bases are TGCGCCAGCAGTGAGGGGGATCAGCCCCAGCATTTT. Encoded protein: CASSEGDQPQHF.